The T cell receptor beta chain under discussion was sequenced for a study of blood T cell repertoires in COVID-19. Overall study: From the United States, Italy and Spain came samples of acute and convalescent COVID-19. Sources were T cells, B-cell-depleted T cells, or PBMCs; the material itself was cDNA or gDNA.

Seattle researchers signed up patients amid active infection and tracked them longitudinally. Original processing methods: By means of reference gene primer amplification, nucleated cell counts were estimated. Clones were sequenced by immunoSEQ multiplex PCR, and TCRdb holds only the in-frame ones, with some missing. V and J calls and clone size are copied from that table; D and trimming were computed from the DNA. The sample gives 410,000 or so clones, 89% of which show up once; 1.5% to 1.8% is in the top ten. V shed 4 bases, J shed 5 bases, and the junction held 9 bases outside the gene matches. This CDR3 is built from 16 residues. The germline V gene encodes CDR1 MRHNA and CDR2 SNTAGT.

Material: peripheral blood. The rearrangement uses TRBV6-4 and TRBJ1-2, with 11 positions matching TRBD1. The origin of this receptor is a woman in her thirties or forties with COVID-19, enrolled during active disease. The CDR3 is CASSATSGTGGYGYTF. CDR3 sequence (DNA): TGTGCCAGCAGTGCAACCTCCGGGACAGGGGGTTATGGCTACACCTTC.